This entry concerns a single T cell receptor beta chain. Its antigen is as yet unknown. The data stem from a study of early stage breast cancer tumors. Study background: Among approximately 12 ER+/PR+/HER2- tumors, eight were ductal, four lobular. Roughly 9.4-fold was the mean read coverage per sample. Whole-study results and caveats: Tumor and normal breast were distinguished via blood comparison in about 90% of the 16 patients. Most shared enriched TCRB sequences were commonly generated ones.

Germline V lookup: CDR1 MRHNA, CDR2 SNTAGT. V trimming: 4 bases; J trimming: 7 bases; junction bases outside the gene matches: 6. The CDR3 length is 15 residues. The table came from immunoSEQ multiplex PCR; TCRdb's copy has only in-frame clones and leaves some out. The sample lists tens of thousands of clones; 84% were seen once. This chain links TRBV6-4 with TRBJ2-1, with 11 bases fitting TRBD2. Source material: blood. This receptor was identified in a person aged 45 to 59 with breast cancer. The CDR3 here is CASSGTSGGGNEQFF. CDR3 sequence (DNA): TGTGCCAGCAGTGGAACTAGCGGGGGAGGTAATGAGCAGTTCTTC.